Included here is one T cell receptor (beta chain) sequence, with context. Per the germline V gene, CDR1 is MRHNA and CDR2 is SNTAGT. This CDR3 spans 14 amino acids. After removal of 8 bases from V and 7 bases from J, the junction contained 8 bases not matched to a gene. The source of the sample is a study of OX40 agonist ivuxolimab in advanced cancers. Assay used: immunoSEQ multiplex PCR; TCRdb lists only in-frame clones, some missing. This table holds 67,000 or so clones, 85% to 90% found once. The V and J genes are TRBV6-4 and TRBJ2-1, with 10 bases matching TRBD2. The clonotype originates from an adult with an advanced solid tumor such as melanoma, head and neck, liver or kidney cancer. The material was CD4+ or CD8+ T cells sorted from blood, obtained in a trial of the OX40 agonist ivuxolimab. The CDR3 coding sequence is TGTGCCAGCCGAAAGCGGGAGGGGGGTAATGAGCAGTTCTTC. Protein sequence: CASRKREGGNEQFF.